This T cell receptor beta chain was observed in a study of T cells in Graves' hyperthyroidism and ophthalmopathy. Amplified regions were TCR beta CDR3 sequences from RNA transcripts. The primer set for the first-round RT-PCR of the TCR CDR3 was HTBI. A single record per CDR3 protein comes from TCRdb applying MiXCR to the multiplex PCR reads. The data contain some 500,000 distinct CDR3 sequences, around an eighth of them seen just once; the ten biggest clones take up 15% to 20%. CDR1 and CDR2 from the germline V gene are LGHNT and FRNRAP. The CDR3 sequence is 16 residues long. The V segment lost 5 bases and the J segment 4 bases; nucleotides outside the gene matches: 10. Study findings and constraints: Onset of ophthalmopathy came a median around 6.2 months after the model predicted it.

This clonotype was detected many times. The antigen is not known. If no ophthalmopathy progression occurred within 18 months, Graves' hyperthyroidism was stable. The sample consisted of blood. The source is a woman aged 18-30 years with Graves' hyperthyroidism. This chain uses TRBV12-5 with TRBJ2-1; 8 bases agree with TRBD1. The CDR3 reads CASGIGTGQLYNEQFF. For the CDR3, the DNA is TGTGCTAGTGGTATAGGGACAGGACAGCTATACAATGAGCAGTTCTTC.